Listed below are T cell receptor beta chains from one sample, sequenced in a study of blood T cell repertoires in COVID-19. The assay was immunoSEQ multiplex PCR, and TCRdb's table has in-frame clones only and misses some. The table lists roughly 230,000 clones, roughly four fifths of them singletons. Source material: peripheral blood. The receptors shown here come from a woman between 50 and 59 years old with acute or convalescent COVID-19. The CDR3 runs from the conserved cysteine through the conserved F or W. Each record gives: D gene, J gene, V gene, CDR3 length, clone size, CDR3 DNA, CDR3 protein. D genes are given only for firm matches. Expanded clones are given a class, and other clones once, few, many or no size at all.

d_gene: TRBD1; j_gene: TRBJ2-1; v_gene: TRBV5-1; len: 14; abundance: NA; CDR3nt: TGCGCCAGCAGCTTGGCGACAGGGAACTATGAGCAGTTCTTC; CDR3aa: CASSLATGNYEQFF
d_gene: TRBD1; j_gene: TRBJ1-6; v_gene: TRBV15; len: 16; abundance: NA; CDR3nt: TGTGCCACCAGCAGAGAGGACAGGGGTGACAATTCACCCCTCCACTTT; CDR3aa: CATSREDRGDNSPLHF
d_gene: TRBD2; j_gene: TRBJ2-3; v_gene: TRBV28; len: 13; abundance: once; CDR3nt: TGTGCCAGCGGACTAGCGGGAGGTGATACGCAGTATTTT; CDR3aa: CASGLAGGDTQYF
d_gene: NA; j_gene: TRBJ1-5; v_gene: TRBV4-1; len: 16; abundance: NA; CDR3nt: TGCGCCAGCAGCCAATGGTGGCCGATTAGCAATCAGCCCCAGCATTTT; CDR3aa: CASSQWWPISNQPQHF
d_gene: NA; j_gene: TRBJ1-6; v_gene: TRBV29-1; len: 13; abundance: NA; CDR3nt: TGCAGCGTTGGACGGGACTATAATTCACCCCTCCACTTT; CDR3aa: CSVGRDYNSPLHF
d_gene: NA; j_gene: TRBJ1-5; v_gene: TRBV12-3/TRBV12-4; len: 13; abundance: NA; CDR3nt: TGTGCCAGCAGTCAGGGAAGGGATCAGCCCCAGCATTTT; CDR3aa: CASSQGRDQPQHF
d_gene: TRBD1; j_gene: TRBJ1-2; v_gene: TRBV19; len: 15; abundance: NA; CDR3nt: TGTGCCAGTAGAAATTCCGGGACAGGGGGCTATGGCTACACCTTC; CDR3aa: CASRNSGTGGYGYTF
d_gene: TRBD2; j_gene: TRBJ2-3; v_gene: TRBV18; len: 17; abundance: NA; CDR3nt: TGTGCCAGCTCATCCGGGACTAGCGGTACTAGCACAGATACGCAGTATTTT; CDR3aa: CASSSGTSGTSTDTQYF
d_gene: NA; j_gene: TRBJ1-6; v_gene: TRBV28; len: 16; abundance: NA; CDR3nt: TGTGCCAGCAGACCAGGACAGCTGGTTGGTAATTCACCCCTCCACTTT; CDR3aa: CASRPGQLVGNSPLHF
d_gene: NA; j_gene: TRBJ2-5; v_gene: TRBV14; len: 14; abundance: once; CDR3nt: TGTGCCAGCAGCCAAGATATAACTAGTCTCCCCTTGTACTTC; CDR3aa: CASSQDITSLPLYF
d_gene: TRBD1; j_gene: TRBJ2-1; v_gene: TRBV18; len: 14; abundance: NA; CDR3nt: TGTGCCAGCTCGAGGGGACAGGGTAGCAATGAGCAGTTCTTC; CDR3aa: CASSRGQGSNEQFF
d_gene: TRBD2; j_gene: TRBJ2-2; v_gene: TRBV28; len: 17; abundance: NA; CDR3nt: TGTGCCAGCAGTTTCTGGGGACTAGCGGGAGTGGACGGGGAGCTGTTTTTT; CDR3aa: CASSFWGLAGVDGELFF
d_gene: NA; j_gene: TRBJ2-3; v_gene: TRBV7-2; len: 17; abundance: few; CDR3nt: TGTGCCAGCAGCTTATACGCAGGCTCCCAACGGACAGATACGCAGTATTTT; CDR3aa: CASSLYAGSQRTDTQYF
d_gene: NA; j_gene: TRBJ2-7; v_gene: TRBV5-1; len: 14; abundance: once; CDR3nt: TGCGCCAGCAGCTTGGATCGGTTTCCAAGCGAGCAGTACTTC; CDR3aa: CASSLDRFPSEQYF
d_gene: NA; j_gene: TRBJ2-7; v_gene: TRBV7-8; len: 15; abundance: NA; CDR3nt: TGTGCCAGCAGCTCAAGCTCAGGGGTAGGGTACGAGCAGTACTTC; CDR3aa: CASSSSSGVGYEQYF
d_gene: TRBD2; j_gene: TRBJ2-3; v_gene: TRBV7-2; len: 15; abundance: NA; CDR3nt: TGTGCCAGCAGCTTAGGGTTTCGGGGGGCAGATACGCAGTATTTT; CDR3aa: CASSLGFRGADTQYF
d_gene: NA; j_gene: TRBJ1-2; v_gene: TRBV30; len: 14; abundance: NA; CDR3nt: TGTGCCTGGAGGCCCCCGGGACACTACTATGGCTACACCTTC; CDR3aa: CAWRPPGHYYGYTF
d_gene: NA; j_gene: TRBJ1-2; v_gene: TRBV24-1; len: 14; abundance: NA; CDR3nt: TGTGCCACCAGTGACCGAACAAGGCAGCGGGGCTACACCTTC; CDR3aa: CATSDRTRQRGYTF
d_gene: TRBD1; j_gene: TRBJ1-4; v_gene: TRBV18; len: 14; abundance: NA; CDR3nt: TGTGCCAGCTCATCACAGGGGGTCCGCGAAAAACTGTTTTTT; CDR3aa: CASSSQGVREKLFF
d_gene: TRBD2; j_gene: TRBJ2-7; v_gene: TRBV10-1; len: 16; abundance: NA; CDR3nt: TGCGCCAGCAGTGCCCGCCGGACTAGCGGGCCGTACGAGCAGTACTTC; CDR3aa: CASSARRTSGPYEQYF
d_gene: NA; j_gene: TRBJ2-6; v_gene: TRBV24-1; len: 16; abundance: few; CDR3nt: TGTGCCACCAGTGACCGAGGACTCTCTGGGGCCAACGTCCTGACTTTC; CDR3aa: CATSDRGLSGANVLTF
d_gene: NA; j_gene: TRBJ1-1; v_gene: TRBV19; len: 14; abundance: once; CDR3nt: TGTGCCAGTAGTATCGGGAGGGGAGGGACTGAAGCTTTCTTT; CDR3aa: CASSIGRGGTEAFF
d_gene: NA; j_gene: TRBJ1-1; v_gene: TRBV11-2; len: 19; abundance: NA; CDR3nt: TGTGCCAGCAGCTTAGATCAGAACGTCGCCGGACATACGAACACTGAAGCTTTCTTT; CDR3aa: CASSLDQNVAGHTNTEAFF
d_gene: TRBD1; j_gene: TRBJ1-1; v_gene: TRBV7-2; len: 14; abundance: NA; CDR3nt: TGTGCCAGCAGAATGGACAGGGTGGGCACTGAAGCTTTCTTT; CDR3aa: CASRMDRVGTEAFF
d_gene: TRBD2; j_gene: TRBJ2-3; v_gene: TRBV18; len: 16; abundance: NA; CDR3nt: TGTGCCAGCTCACGACAGCGGGGTGGCGGCACAGATACGCAGTATTTT; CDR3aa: CASSRQRGGGTDTQYF
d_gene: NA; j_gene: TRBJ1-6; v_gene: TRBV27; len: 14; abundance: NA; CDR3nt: TGTGCCAGCAGTTTACTCAGGGCTGATTCACCCCTCCACTTT; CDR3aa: CASSLLRADSPLHF
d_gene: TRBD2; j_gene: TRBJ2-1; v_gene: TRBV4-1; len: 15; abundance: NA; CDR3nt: TGCGCCAGCAGCCATCTAGCGGGGGGGGGCAATGAGCAGTTCTTC; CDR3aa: CASSHLAGGGNEQFF
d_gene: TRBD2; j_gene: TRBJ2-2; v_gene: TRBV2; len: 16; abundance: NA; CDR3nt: TGTGCCAGCAATGGTCGCGGGAGTTTGTTTACCGGGGAGCTGTTTTTT; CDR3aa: CASNGRGSLFTGELFF
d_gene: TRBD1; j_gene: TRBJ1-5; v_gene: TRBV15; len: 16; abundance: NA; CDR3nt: TGTGCCACCAGCAGAGATTCTTCAGGGGGAAATCAGCCCCAGCATTTT; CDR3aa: CATSRDSSGGNQPQHF
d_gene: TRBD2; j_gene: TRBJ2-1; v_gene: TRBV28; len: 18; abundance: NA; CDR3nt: TGTGCCAGCAGTCCGGAGGGACTAGCGGGGGGGCTGATGGATGAGCAGTTCTTC; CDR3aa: CASSPEGLAGGLMDEQFF
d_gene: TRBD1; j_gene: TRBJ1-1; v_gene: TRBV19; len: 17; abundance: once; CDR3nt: TGTGCCAGTAGTATAGGACAGGGGTACGCCCTAAGCACTGAAGCTTTCTTT; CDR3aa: CASSIGQGYALSTEAFF
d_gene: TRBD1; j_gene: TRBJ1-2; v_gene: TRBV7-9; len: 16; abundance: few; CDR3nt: TGTGCCAGCAGCTTAAATATGGACAGGGGGCTGGATGGCTACACCTTC; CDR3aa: CASSLNMDRGLDGYTF
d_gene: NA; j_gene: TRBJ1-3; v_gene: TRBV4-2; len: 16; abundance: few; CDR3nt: TGTGCCAGCAGCCCCCTCGGAGGGAAAAGGGGAAACACCATATATTTT; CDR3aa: CASSPLGGKRGNTIYF
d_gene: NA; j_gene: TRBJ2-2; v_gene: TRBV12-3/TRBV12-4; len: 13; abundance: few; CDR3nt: TGTGCCAGCAGTTTAGGGACACCCGGGGAGCTGTTTTTT; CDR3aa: CASSLGTPGELFF
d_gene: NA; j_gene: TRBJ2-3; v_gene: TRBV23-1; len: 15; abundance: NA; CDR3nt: TGCGCCAGCAGTCAGCAAGCGAGGCACACAGATACGCAGTATTTT; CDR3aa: CASSQQARHTDTQYF
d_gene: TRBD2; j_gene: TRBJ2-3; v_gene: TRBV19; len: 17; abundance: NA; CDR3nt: TGTGCCAGTAGTACCACGGGAGCGGGGGGTGTATCAGATACGCAGTATTTT; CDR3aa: CASSTTGAGGVSDTQYF
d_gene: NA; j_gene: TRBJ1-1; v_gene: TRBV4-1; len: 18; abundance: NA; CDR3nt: TGCGCCAGCAGCCAAGACCCCTTAAAGCAGGGGCTGAACACTGAAGCTTTCTTT; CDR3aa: CASSQDPLKQGLNTEAFF
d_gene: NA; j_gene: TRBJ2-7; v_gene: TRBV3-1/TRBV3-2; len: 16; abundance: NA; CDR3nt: TGTGCCAGCAGCCTATCCAAGACTAGAGGCGTAGCCGAGCAGTACTTC; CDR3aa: CASSLSKTRGVAEQYF
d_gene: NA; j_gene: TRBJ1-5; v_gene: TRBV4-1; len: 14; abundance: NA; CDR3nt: TGCGCCAGCAGCCAAGATACCGAGAATCAGCCCCAGCATTTT; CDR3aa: CASSQDTENQPQHF
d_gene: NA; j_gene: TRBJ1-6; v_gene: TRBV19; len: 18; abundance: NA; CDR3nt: TGTGCCAGTAGTATAGTCTGGAGGGCCGGGACAATCGGGGGGCTCCTCCACTTT; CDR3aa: CASSIVWRAGTIGGLLHF
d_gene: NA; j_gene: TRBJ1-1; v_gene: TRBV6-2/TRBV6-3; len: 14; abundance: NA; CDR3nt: TGTGCCAGCATCCCCTGGGGCAGAAACACTGAAGCTTTCTTT; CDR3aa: CASIPWGRNTEAFF
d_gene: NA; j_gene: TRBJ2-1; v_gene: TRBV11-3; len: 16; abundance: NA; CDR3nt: TGTGCCAGCAGCCCAGGGATTGGGCGGACCTACAATGAGCAGTTCTTC; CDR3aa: CASSPGIGRTYNEQFF
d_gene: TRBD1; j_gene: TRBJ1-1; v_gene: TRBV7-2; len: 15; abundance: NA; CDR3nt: TGTGCCAGCAGCCAAGACGCCCCAGGGGGAGTCGGAGCTTTCTTT; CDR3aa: CASSQDAPGGVGAFF
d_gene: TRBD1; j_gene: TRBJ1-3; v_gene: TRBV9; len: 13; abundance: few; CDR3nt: TGTGCCAGCAGCCCAGGACAGGGCAACACCATATATTTT; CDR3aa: CASSPGQGNTIYF
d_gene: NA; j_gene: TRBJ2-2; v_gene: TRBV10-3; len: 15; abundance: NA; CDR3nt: TGTGCCATAGCCGGGGAGGATGGTGTGTCCGGGGAGCTGTTTTTT; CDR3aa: CAIAGEDGVSGELFF
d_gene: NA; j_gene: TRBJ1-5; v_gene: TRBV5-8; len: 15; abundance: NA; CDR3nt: TGTGCCAGCAGCTTGTCGGGTTTTAGCAATCAGCCCCAGCATTTT; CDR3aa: CASSLSGFSNQPQHF
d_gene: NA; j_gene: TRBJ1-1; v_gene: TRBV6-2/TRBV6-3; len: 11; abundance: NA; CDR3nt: TGTGCCAGCAGTTCAGACAGGTCAGCTTTCTTT; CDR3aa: CASSSDRSAFF
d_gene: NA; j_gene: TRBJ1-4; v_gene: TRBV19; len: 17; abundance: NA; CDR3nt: TGTGCCAGTGGCCATCCCAGGGAAGAATCAACTAATGAAAAACTGTTTTTT; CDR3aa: CASGHPREESTNEKLFF
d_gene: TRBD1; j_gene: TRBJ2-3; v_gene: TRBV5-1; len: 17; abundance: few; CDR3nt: TGCGCCAGCAGCTCACCCCCGACAGGGAAGCGGACAGATACGCAGTATTTT; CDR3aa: CASSSPPTGKRTDTQYF
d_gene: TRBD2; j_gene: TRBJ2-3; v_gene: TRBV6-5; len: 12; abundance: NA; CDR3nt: TGTGCCAGCACCCCCATAGCGGGAGGGGAGTATTTT; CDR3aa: CASTPIAGGEYF
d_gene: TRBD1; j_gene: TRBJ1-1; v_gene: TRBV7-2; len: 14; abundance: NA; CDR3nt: TGTGCCAGCAGCTTGGACAGGGGGCGGACTGAAGCTTTCTTT; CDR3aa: CASSLDRGRTEAFF
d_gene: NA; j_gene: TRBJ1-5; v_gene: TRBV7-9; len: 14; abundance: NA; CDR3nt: TGTGCCAGCAGCTTAGGGACGGGGAATCAGCCCCAGCATTTT; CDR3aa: CASSLGTGNQPQHF
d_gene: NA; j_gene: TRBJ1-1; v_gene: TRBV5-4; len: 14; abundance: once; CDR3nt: TGTGCCACTAACGTAAATACTGCGAACACTGAAGCTTTCTTT; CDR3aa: CATNVNTANTEAFF
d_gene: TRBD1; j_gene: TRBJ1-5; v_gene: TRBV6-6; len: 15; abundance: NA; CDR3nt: TGTGCCAGCATCTCGGACAGGGTTGGTAATCAGCCCCAGCATTTT; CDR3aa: CASISDRVGNQPQHF
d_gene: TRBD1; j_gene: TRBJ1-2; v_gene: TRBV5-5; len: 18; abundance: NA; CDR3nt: TGTGCCAGCAGCGAACCATCGACGGGACAGGACCGACTCTATGGCTACACCTTC; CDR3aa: CASSEPSTGQDRLYGYTF
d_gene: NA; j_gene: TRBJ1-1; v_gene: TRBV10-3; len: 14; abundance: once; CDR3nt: TGTGCCATCAGTGACGGGGGGCTGAACACTGAAGCTTTCTTT; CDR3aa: CAISDGGLNTEAFF
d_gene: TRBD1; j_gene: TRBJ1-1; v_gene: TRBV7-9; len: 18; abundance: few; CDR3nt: TGTGCCAGCAGCTTGGGACAGGCCGGTTCATCCATGAACACTGAAGCTTTCTTT; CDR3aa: CASSLGQAGSSMNTEAFF
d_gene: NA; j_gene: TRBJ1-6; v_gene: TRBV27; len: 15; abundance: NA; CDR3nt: TGTGCCAGCAGTTTAGGGGCGGGATTTGACTCACCCCTCCACTTT; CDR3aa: CASSLGAGFDSPLHF
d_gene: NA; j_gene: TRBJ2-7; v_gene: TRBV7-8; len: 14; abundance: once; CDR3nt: TGTGCCAGCAGCTTTTTGCGGGGACCGTACGAGCAGTACTTC; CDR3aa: CASSFLRGPYEQYF